The subject of this entry is one T cell receptor beta chain. Its antigen is unknown. The data belong to a study of blood T cells in healthy people across ages. The overall study: Per two T cells, about one barcoded beta molecule was captured through template switching.

Alongside a J-beta primer mix, a sample-barcoded 5' primer served in a second PCR lasting 7 to 11 cycles. MiXCR, applied by TCRdb to the 5' RACE reads, yields one record per CDR3 protein. The data show hundreds of thousands of distinct CDR3 sequences, 52% seen once. Study-wide points: Fewer expanded clones and more diversity marked long-lived versus aged donors.

The germline gives CDR1 MDHEN, CDR2 SYDVKM. The CDR3 extends over 16 amino acids. V shed 4 bases and J shed 0 bases, with 13 bases lying between them. Healthy Caucasian individuals from Russia aged about 6 to 90 served as donors. They isolated at least 6.5 million PBMCs from each sample. This sequence was found in a woman of 80 years or more in good health. This sequence joins TRBV28 and TRBJ1-3, with D perhaps matching TRBD1 (5 bases). Sequenced material: blood. The CDR3 bases are TGTGCCAGCAGTTCCCTTGACAGCGGCTCTGGAAACACCATATATTTT. Its translation: CASSSLDSGSGNTIYF.